These 8 T cell receptor beta chains came from one sample sequenced in a study of beta chain features in type 1 diabetes. Study-wide findings and caveats: Type 1 diabetes patients showed a moderate but significant shortening of TCRB CDR3s in all four CD4+ subsets.

These receptors are not linked to any known antigen. Expressed TCRB transcripts were sequenced because the isolated RNA had all been reverse transcribed beforehand. Profiling relied on immunoSEQ multiplex PCR, and the TCRdb table lists in-frame clones only, not all of them. The data hold a few hundred thousand clones, with roughly 13% observed a single time. The specimen sequenced was naive CD4+ T cells from blood. Every receptor here comes from a woman aged 18-30 years with type 1 diabetes.

The chain employs TRBV5-6 and TRBJ2-1; D remains unclear. CDR3 length equals 15 residues. CDR1 is SGHDT, CDR2 YYEEEE, per germline. The V gene lost 0 bases and the J gene lost 6 bases, with 13 bases spanning the gap. This CDR3 is CASSLGLKLGNEQFF. CDR3 coding DNA: TGTGCCAGCAGCTTGGGACTCAAATTGGGCAATGAGCAGTTCTTC.

This clone was counted between two and nine times. V usage is TRBV9 and J usage is TRBJ1-1, with 7 bases fitting TRBD1. This CDR3 region has 15 residues. CDR1 is SGDLS and CDR2 is YYNGEE in the germline V gene. J was trimmed by 4 bases and V by 0 bases; bases with no gene match: 6. The DNA of the CDR3 is TGTGCCAGCAGCGTAGCTACAGGGGCGGGCACTGAAGCTTTCTTT. Translation gives CASSVATGAGTEAFF.

This clone was seen only a few times. The rearrangement links TRBV2 to TRBJ2-7, with 16 bases matching TRBD2. The V and J ends lost 4 bases and 5 bases, in that order; junction bases with no gene match: 8. Germline CDR1 and CDR2: SNHLY and FYNNEI. The CDR3 consists of 17 residues. The DNA for the CDR3 is TGTGCCAGCAGTGGAGGGACTAGCGGGGGGGAATACGACGAGCAGTACTTC. Translation gives CASSGGTSGGEYDEQYF.

The rearrangement uses TRBV6-6 and TRBJ2-7; a weak D match, TRBD1 (6 bases). The germline CDR1 and CDR2 sequences are MNHNY and SVGAGI (reference sequence). V was trimmed by 0 bases and J by 3 bases, leaving 12 bases between them. There are 15 residues in the CDR3. The CDR3 here is CASSYSISGDYEQYF. The CDR3 region has the DNA TGTGCCAGCAGTTACTCGATCTCAGGGGACTACGAGCAGTACTTC.

A word on this clone: In the same sample, other DNA sequences code for this CDR3. The V and J genes are TRBV5-4 and TRBJ2-5, with 8 nucleotides matching TRBD2. The germline CDR1 and CDR2 sequences are SGHNT and YYREEE (reference sequence). V trimming: 4 bases; J trimming: 5 bases; junction bases outside the gene matches: 7. There are 14 residues in the CDR3. The CDR3 spells CASSRRGGPETQYF. Here the CDR3 DNA reads TGTGCCAGCAGCCGTCGGGGGGGCCCGGAGACCCAGTACTTC.

This clone was detected a few times. The chain carries TRBV10-3 and TRBJ2-3, with no clear D. The CDR3 is 13 residues long. Looked up from germline, CDR1 is ENHRY and CDR2 is SYGVKD. Trimming removed 3 bases at V and 6 bases at J, with 10 bases between. The CDR3 DNA sequence: TGTGCCATCAGTGAAGCCAATCCGGATACGCAGTATTTT. Its translation: CAISEANPDTQYF.

The V gene is TRBV7-2, the J gene TRBJ2-3; TRBD2 is a possible D gene (5 bases). The V and J ends lost 2 bases and 7 bases respectively, with 13 bases between them. CDR1 and CDR2 from the germline V gene are SGHTA and FQGNSA. The CDR3 spans 14 residues. This chain's CDR3 is CASSLTWERHTQYF. DNA for the CDR3: TGTGCCAGCAGCTTAACCTGGGAGAGGCATACGCAGTATTTT.

This clone was observed a few times. The gene calls are TRBV25-1 and TRBJ2-1; 7 nucleotides line up with TRBD2. This CDR3 comprises 16 residues. V was pared by 1 base and J by 7 bases, with 10 bases of the junction left unmatched. Germline V gives CDR1 MGHDK, CDR2 SYGVNS. The DNA of the CDR3 is TGTGCCAGCAGTGAATCCGGACTAGGTGAGACAAATGAGCAGTTCTTC. Amino acids: CASSESGLGETNEQFF.